The clone carrying this T cell receptor beta chain was seen more than once but under ten times. Its matching antigen is unknown. The sample originates from a study of blood T cells in healthy people across ages. Study-wide findings and caveats: TCR beta diversity, measured per million T cells, fell in a roughly linear way with age. The long-lived group displayed more naive CD4+ cells, plus higher diversity, than the aged donors did. It was held that diversity estimates obtained from one million T cells represented underestimates. Naive T cell percentage showed a strong correlation with the diversity of TCR beta.

It was with a sample-barcoded 5' primer and a J-beta primer mix that a second PCR of about 6 to 11 cycles was run. Each CDR3 protein is one row after TCRdb ran MiXCR on the 5' RACE reads. The sample carries more than 700,000 distinct CDR3 sequences, roughly 50% recorded once. CDR1 and CDR2 (germline): MNHEY, SVGAGI. Trimming removed 0 bases from V and 6 bases from J, with 9 bases in between. The CDR3 is 14 amino acids. The sequenced sample consisted of blood. The gene calls are TRBV6-5 and TRBJ2-1; D ambiguous. The sequence came from an elderly man in good health. The DNA for the CDR3 is TGTGCCAGCAGTTACTCTGGAGCCGGCAATGAGCAGTTCTTC. Protein: CASSYSGAGNEQFF.